The text below deals with one TCR beta chain. Which antigen it targets is not known. This specimen belongs to a study of cytomegalovirus exposure and HLA in healthy donors (dated by TCRdb to 2016 to 2017). Some background on the complete study: In an earlier analysis of about 560 of the donors, about 260 Gb of sequence data and approximately 120 million unique TCR beta sequences from roughly 200 million T cells were reported. The study used immunosequencing to profile the T cell repertoires of about 670 subjects and linked those repertoires to cytomegalovirus serostatus. Besides the first cohort of 500 to 700 subjects, a separate validation cohort made up of 90 to 150 different subjects was used. A later analysis re-analyzed previously published TCR beta repertoires from 666 donors and added high-resolution HLA genotyping to study TCR occurrence patterns. The later analysis used no new phenotypic data to find candidate immune exposures, relying instead on TCR beta sequences and their occurrence across donors. HLA typing included class I and class II loci at four-digit resolution. The aim of the study was to test whether cataloging public T cell receptors could identify signatures of past pathogen exposure. An early release that covered 640 HLA-typed donors contained 250 to 350 gigabases of sequencing data and 75 million to 100 million unique TCR sequences. High-throughput TCR immunosequencing, statistical association of individual TCRs with disease status, and machine learning were combined to predict cytomegalovirus infection status. About five DR-DQ haplotypes were handled as single units for association and clustering, since linkage in the cohort was strong. Of the 398 genotyped donors, about 80% fell in the genetic ancestry cluster associated with self-reported Caucasian donors. On average, approximately 250,000 unique TCR beta nucleotide sequences were sequenced per donor among fewer than 500 genotyped donors of the cohort, with 15% to 20% of those sequences being non-productive. Every repertoire in the discovery cohort had been generated on one and the same sequencing platform. Typing coverage differed by locus: A, B, C, DRB1 and DQB1 were typed in roughly 620-630 donors, DQA1 in 522, DPA1 in around 610, and DPB1 in just under 490. In an earlier analysis of 587 of the donors, high-throughput TCR beta sequencing was used to judge whether each TCR beta V gene segment behaved as functional or pseudogenic. Donor age, sex, ethnicity and CMV serostatus were collected together with the repertoire data. A later genetic analysis took genome-wide SNP genotypes for about three fifths of the roughly 700 donors and used that subset as a discovery cohort. Overall results and qualifications from the work: At a false discovery rate of 0.05, a later analysis linked about 16,000 TCR beta sequences to specific HLA alleles. Cytomegalovirus status was reported to be diagnosed by the classifier with high specificity and sensitivity in both the original and validation cohorts. Correlated functional status among segregating V segments might reflect linkage disequilibrium, but an unknown experimental factor could not be ruled out. A later analysis found that HLA-associated TCR beta chains were more clonally expanded and had lower generation probabilities than equally common non-associated chains. The sequencing pipeline was judged likely to have produced a cluster of highly shared sequence variants as a technical artifact. In the study, 164 TCR beta chains were listed as associated with cytomegalovirus. In a later analysis, most CMV-associated TCR beta chains were found to appear HLA-restricted, with HLA associations seemingly driven largely by CMV exposure. While some public TCRs were present in many individuals, most TCR sequences turned up only very rarely across donors. In a later analysis, TCR association rates were found to vary across HLA loci, with the most associated TCRs seen for DRB1 alleles and the fewest for HLA-C alleles. In an earlier analysis of about 600 of the donors, most TCR beta V segments appeared in productive rearrangements about 87% or about 30% of the time, broadly matching IMGT annotations. The 87-base-pair reads could not distinguish some IMGT-functional V segments, including TRBV6-2 and TRBV6-3, so those segments were excluded. In vitro tests confirmed that three of the cytomegalovirus-associated TCR beta chains recognize cytomegalovirus antigens. A further reported finding was that TCR beta sequences accurately predicted the HLA-A and HLA-B alleles for most subjects in the first cohort. In this cohort, only TCR beta chains were sequenced, and detectable features were limited by the absence of alpha or paired-chain data. For the cohort, immune exposure information was limited to CMV serostatus. The authors suggested that the approach could potentially be generalized to other disease states and immunological phenotypes. A later genetic analysis associated a missense DCLRE1C variant with V-gene and J-gene trimming of TCR beta chains, and an independent cohort replicated the association. Roughly uniform sequencing depth across donors was assumed in presence/absence analyses, although this assumption may not hold. Because counts were too low, seventeen rarely observed V segments, including chromosome 9 orphons, were excluded from the earlier analysis of some 590 of the donors. Compared with the approximately 670-donor mean, donors in an Asian-associated ancestry cluster had fewer N-insertions in productive TCRs, according to a later genetic analysis. Because HLA typing was unavailable for some donors at each locus, only the typed subset was used in association tests. Several of the top co-occurrence clusters appeared to be linked to parvovirus B19, influenza, CMV and Epstein-Barr virus, according to a later analysis. When HLA alleles, especially DR and DQ, strongly co-occurred, attributing TCR associations to individual alleles was difficult.

The cohort was made up of 650 to 700 healthy bone marrow donors. At the time of sampling, all cohort members were nominally healthy, though unrecorded immune exposures were likely present. The donor tested CMV seronegative, placing the donor among the 350 to 400 seronegative members of the cohort. A peripheral blood sample was collected from each donor, and TCR beta sequencing was performed on peripheral blood mononuclear cells. Genomic DNA extraction from the blood cell samples was performed with the Qiagen DNeasy Blood Extraction Kit. The CDR3 contains 14 residues, cysteine and phenylalanine counted. This entry keeps only the CDR3 DNA: 42 bases, framed from base 1. The germline V gene provides CDR1 SGHRS and CDR2 YFSETQ. V has 4 bases trimmed and J has 10 bases trimmed; junction bases matching no gene number 8. Library method: the immunoSEQ multiplex PCR assay. For the multiplex PCR, a mixture combining 60 forward primers for TCR Vbeta segments and 13 reverse primers for TCR Jbeta segments was used. The CDR3 region of rearranged TCR beta genes was amplified from genomic DNA by a multiplex PCR assay. On the Illumina HiSeq System, the amplified TCR beta libraries were sequenced as 87-base-pair reads. The paper's data handling went like this. Across the roughly 640 repertoires, a later analysis counted about 81 million unique TCR beta chains, 9.5 million to 12 million of which were shared by at least two donors. To remove PCR and sequencing errors, raw reads were error-corrected and collapsed into unique sequences using a nearest-neighbor algorithm that merged closely related sequences. CDR3 sequences were aligned to IMGT reference sequences to assign V, D and J gene segments. Each retained sequence needed at least a six-nucleotide match to both a V gene segment and a J gene segment. A rearrangement counted as productive if the CDR3 had no stop codons and remained in frame with V and J, and every other rearrangement counted as non-productive. Following IMGT convention, CDR3 was defined as the stretch from the second conserved V-encoded cysteine to the conserved J-encoded phenylalanine. In an earlier analysis of just under 600 of the donors, sequences lacking an unambiguous match to a single V gene segment were excluded. In an earlier analysis of 587 of the donors, a V segment was called functional when productive rearrangements were above 56.7%, and segregating when the standard deviation between donors exceeded 5%. A statistical classification framework was built to diagnose cytomegalovirus status from the catalog of TCR beta chain sequences. In a later analysis, V and J genes were assigned by comparing TCR nucleotide sequences against IMGT/GENE-DB human TR gene sequences. In a later analysis, CDR3 sequences and most-parsimonious VDJ recombination scenarios were assigned using the TCRdist pipeline. A later analysis defined each TCR beta chain by its CDR3 amino acid sequence plus V-gene family, and excluded reads lacking a unique V-gene family. As a way to deal with suspected cross-contamination and a sequencing artifact, a later analysis dropped over 550 nucleotide sequences that were highly shared and had low generation probability. In a later analysis, a clonal expansion index was calculated for each public chain from normalized within-repertoire ranks of inferred template counts. Generation probabilities in a later analysis came from a VDJ recombination model fitted to out-of-frame rearrangements, and those results were checked against IGoR. In a later analysis, TCR-TCR, TCR-HLA and TCR-CMV co-occurrence was scored with hypergeometric tests, and a repertoire-size bias correction was applied to TCR pairs. False discovery rates were estimated in a later analysis by permuting HLA or CMV assignments 20 times. In a later analysis, co-occurring TCRs were grouped with DBSCAN, and TCRdist sequence similarity was added when clustering was performed within HLA-allele-positive subsets. Repertoires with fewer than 30,000 or more than 120,000 public chains were left out of co-occurrence clustering, as were five repertoires with anomalous nucleotide sharing. TCRdb's version of the immuneACCESS table is confined to in-frame rearrangements and falls short of the full clone set. An unresolved V gene accounts for under half of the shortfall where checked; the remainder is of unknown origin. V and J calls and clone size are as listed in that table; D and trimming were resolved from the DNA. This sample's clone table shows about 120,000 clones. The ten largest clones take up 3.7% of the sample.

Input material: PBMCs. This clonotype was obtained from a man aged 30 to 45 in good health and CMV-seronegative. The receptor chain draws on TRBV5-1 and TRBJ1-6, with TRBD1 identical over 7 junction bases. CDR3 reads: CASSQGQEESPLHF. The nucleotides are TGCGCCAGCAGCCAAGGACAGGAAGAATCACCCCTCCACTTT.